This entry lists 2 T cell receptor beta chains sequenced from one sample in a study of blood T cell repertoires in COVID-19. Generated by immunoSEQ multiplex PCR, the TCRdb table keeps only in-frame clones and is missing some. The data contain 45,000 to 55,000 clones, around 83% of them singletons. Sequenced input: peripheral blood. These receptors all stem from a man aged 45-60 years with acute or convalescent COVID-19.

The chain links TRBV9 to TRBJ2-5; 16 nucleotides line up with TRBD2. CDR3 length equals 17 residues. V trimming: 3 bases; J trimming: 5 bases; junction bases outside the gene matches: 7. Germline V gene lookup returns CDR1 SGDLS and CDR2 YYNGEE. The CDR3 loop is CASSDGTSGGASETQYF. The CDR3 coding sequence is TGTGCCAGCAGCGACGGGACTAGCGGGGGGGCGAGTGAGACCCAGTACTTC. The entire variable domain, with the rest obtained from reference TRBV9 and TRBJ2-5, is as follows: DSGVTQTPKHLITATGQRVTLRCSPRSGDLSVYWYQQSLDQGLQFLIQYYNGEERAKGNILERFSAQQFPDLHSELNLSSLELGDSALYFCASSDGTSGGASETQYFGPGTRLLVL.

The V call is TRBV19, the J call TRBJ2-2; 7 nucleotides align to TRBD1. V shed 1 base, J shed 0 bases, and the junction held 2 bases outside the gene matches. The germline CDR1 and CDR2 sequences are LNHDA and SQIVND (reference sequence). The CDR3 loop spans 16 amino acids. CDR3 residues: CASSIAGTANTGELFF. The CDR3 coding sequence is TGTGCCAGTAGTATAGCCGGGACAGCGAACACCGGGGAGCTGTTTTTT. The full variable domain, rest sourced from reference TRBV19 and TRBJ2-2, is DGGITQSPKYLFRKEGQNVTLSCEQNLNHDAMYWYRQDPGQGLRLIYYSQIVNDFQKGDIAEGYSVSREKKESFPLTVTSAQKNPTAFYLCASSIAGTANTGELFFGEGSRLTVL.